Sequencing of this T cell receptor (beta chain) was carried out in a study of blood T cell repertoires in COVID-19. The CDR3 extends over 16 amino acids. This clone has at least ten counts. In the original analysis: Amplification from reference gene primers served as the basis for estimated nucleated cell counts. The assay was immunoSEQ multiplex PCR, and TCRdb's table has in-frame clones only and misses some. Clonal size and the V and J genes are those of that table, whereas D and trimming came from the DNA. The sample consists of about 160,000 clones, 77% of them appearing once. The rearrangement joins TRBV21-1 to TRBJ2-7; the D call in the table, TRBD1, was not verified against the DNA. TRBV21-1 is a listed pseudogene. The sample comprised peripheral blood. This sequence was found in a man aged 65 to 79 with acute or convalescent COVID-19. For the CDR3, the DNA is TGTGCCAGCAGCACAACCTCGGCGACAGCCGTTCAGGAGCAGTACTTC. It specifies CASSTTSATAVQEQYF.